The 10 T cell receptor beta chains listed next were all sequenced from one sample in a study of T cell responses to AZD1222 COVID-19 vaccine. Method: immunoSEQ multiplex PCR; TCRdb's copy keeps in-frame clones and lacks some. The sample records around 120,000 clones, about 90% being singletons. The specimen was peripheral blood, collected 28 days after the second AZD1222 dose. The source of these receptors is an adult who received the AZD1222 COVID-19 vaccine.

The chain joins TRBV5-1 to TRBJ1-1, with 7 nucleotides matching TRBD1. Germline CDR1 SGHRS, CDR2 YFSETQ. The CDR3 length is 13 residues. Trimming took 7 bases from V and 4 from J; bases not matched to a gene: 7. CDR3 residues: CASSRDSITEAFF. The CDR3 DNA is TGCGCCAGCTCCCGGGACAGTATCACTGAAGCTTTCTTT.

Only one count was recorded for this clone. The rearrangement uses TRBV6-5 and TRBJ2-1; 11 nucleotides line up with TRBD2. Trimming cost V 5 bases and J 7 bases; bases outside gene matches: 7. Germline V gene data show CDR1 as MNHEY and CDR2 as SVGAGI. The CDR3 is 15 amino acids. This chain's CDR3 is CASSHTSGRSNEQFF. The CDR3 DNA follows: TGTGCCAGCAGTCACACTAGCGGGAGAAGTAATGAGCAGTTCTTC.

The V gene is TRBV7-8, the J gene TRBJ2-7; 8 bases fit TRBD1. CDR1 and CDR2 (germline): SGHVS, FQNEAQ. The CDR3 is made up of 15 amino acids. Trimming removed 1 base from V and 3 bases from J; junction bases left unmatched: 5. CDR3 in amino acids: CASSLGRDRGYEQYF. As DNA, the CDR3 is TGTGCCAGCAGCTTAGGTAGAGACAGGGGCTACGAGCAGTACTTC.

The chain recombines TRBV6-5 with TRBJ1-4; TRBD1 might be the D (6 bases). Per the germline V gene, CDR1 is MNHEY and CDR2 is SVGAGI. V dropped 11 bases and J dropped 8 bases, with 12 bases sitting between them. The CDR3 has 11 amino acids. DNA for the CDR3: TGTGCCGCGGGGCAGGGGGAAAAACTGTTTTTT. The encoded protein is CAAGQGEKLFF.

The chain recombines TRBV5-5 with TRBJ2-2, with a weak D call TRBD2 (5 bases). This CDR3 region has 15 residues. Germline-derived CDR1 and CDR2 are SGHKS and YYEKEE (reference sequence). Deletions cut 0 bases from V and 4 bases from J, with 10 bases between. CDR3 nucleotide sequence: TGTGCCAGCAGCTTGGCGACTACGAGCACCGGGGAGCTGTTTTTT. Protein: CASSLATTSTGELFF.

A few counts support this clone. The CDR3 spells CASSFLDSNSGANVLTF. The CDR3 DNA sequence: TGTGCCAGCAGTTTCCTGGACAGCAACTCTGGGGCCAACGTCCTGACTTTC. The chain carries TRBV27 and TRBJ2-6; D perhaps matches TRBD1 (6 bases). The V gene lost 3 bases and the J gene lost 0 bases, with 12 bases spanning the gap. CDR1 and CDR2 (germline): MNHEY, SMNVEV (reference sequence). The CDR3 runs to 17 residues.

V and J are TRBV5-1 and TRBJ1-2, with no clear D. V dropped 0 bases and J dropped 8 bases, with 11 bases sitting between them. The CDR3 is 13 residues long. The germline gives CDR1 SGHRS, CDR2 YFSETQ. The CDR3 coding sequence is TGCGCCAGCAGCTTGGCGTCTCACGAAGGCTACACCTTC. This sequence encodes CASSLASHEGYTF.

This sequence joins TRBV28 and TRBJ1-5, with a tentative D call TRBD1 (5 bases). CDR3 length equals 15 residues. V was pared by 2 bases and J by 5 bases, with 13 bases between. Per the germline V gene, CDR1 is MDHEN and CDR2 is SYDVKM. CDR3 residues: CASSLLGETDQPQHF. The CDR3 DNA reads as TGTGCCAGCAGTTTACTAGGGGAAACAGATCAGCCCCAGCATTTT.

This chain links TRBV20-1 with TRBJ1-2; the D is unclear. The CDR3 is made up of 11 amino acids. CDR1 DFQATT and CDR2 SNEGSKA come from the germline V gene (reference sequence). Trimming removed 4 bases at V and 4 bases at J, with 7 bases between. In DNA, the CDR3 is TGCAGTGCTACCGTGGGCTATGGCTACACCTTC. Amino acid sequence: CSATVGYGYTF.

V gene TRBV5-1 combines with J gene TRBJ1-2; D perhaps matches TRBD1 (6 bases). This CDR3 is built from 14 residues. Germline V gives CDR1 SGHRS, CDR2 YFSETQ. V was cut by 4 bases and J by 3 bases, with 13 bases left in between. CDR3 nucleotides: TGCGCCAGCAGCCCTGGGGGGGCTTACTATGGCTACACCTTC. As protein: CASSPGGAYYGYTF. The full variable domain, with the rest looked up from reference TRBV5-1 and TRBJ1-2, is KAGVTQTPRYLIKTRGQQVTLSCSPISGHRSVSWYQQTPGQGLQFLFEYFSETQRNKGNFPGRFSGRQFSNSRSEMNVSTLELGDSALYLCASSPGGAYYGYTFGSGTRLTVV.